A selection of T cell receptor beta chains follows, all from one sample in a study of cytomegalovirus exposure and HLA in healthy donors. Only in-frame clones appear in the TCRdb table, and some are missing; sequencing was by immunoSEQ multiplex PCR. The sample has around 37,000 clones; 82% are singletons. Sequenced: PBMCs. The receptors derive from a young woman in good health and CMV-seropositive. Both conserved end residues are part of each CDR3. The D gene is left open where the match is weak. Clone size is not always given. Where it is, it says once, few, many or a class for expanded clones.

clone_size	d_call	cdr3_length	v_call	j_call	cdr3_aa	cdr3_nt
NA	NA	15	TRBV5-6	TRBJ2-2	CATQRSQQNTGELFF	TGTGCCACCCAAAGGAGTCAACAGAACACCGGGGAGCTGTTTTTT
NA	NA	16	TRBV9	TRBJ2-2	CASSVAGQRNTGELFF	TGTGCCAGCAGCGTAGCTGGGCAGAGGAACACCGGGGAGCTGTTTTTT
once	NA	14	TRBV9	TRBJ1-6	CASSVGDTMSPLHF	TGTGCCAGCAGCGTGGGGGACACGATGTCACCCCTCCACTTT
NA	TRBD1	15	TRBV7-2	TRBJ2-2	CASSSWPGGTGELFF	TGTGCCAGCAGCTCCTGGCCAGGGGGAACCGGGGAGCTGTTTTTT
once	NA	14	TRBV29-1	TRBJ2-4	CSVSASVSKNIQYF	TGCAGCGTTTCCGCTAGCGTGAGCAAAAACATTCAGTACTTC
NA	TRBD1	14	TRBV30	TRBJ2-7	CAWRWKGASYEQYF	TGTGCCTGGAGATGGAAGGGGGCCTCCTACGAGCAGTACTTC
NA	TRBD2	15	TRBV11-3	TRBJ2-1	CASSRDYGSYNEQFF	TGTGCCAGCAGTAGGGACTACGGCTCCTACAATGAGCAGTTCTTC
once	NA	12	TRBV15	TRBJ2-2	CATRGGGGELFF	TGTGCCACCAGAGGAGGTGGCGGGGAGCTGTTTTTT
NA	NA	16	TRBV4-3	TRBJ2-1	CASSQERPEAYNEQFF	TGCGCCAGCAGCCAAGAGCGGCCCGAGGCCTACAATGAGCAGTTCTTC
NA	NA	15	TRBV18	TRBJ2-1	CASSPPSSGLDEQFF	TGTGCCAGCTCACCACCCAGTTCCGGGTTGGATGAGCAGTTCTTC
few	TRBD2	14	TRBV5-6	TRBJ2-3	CASSLRRGADTQYF	TGTGCCAGCAGCTTGCGGCGGGGGGCAGATACGCAGTATTTT
NA	TRBD1	15	TRBV6-4	TRBJ1-6	CASSEWDSNNSPLHF	TGTGCCAGCAGTGAATGGGACAGTAATAATTCACCCCTCCACTTT
few	TRBD1	13	TRBV27	TRBJ2-7	CASLDNRGYEQYF	TGTGCCAGCTTAGATAACAGGGGTTACGAGCAGTACTTC
NA	TRBD2	16	TRBV10-3	TRBJ2-7	CAISEGAGSRSYEQYF	TGTGCCATCAGTGAAGGAGCGGGGTCGCGCTCCTACGAGCAGTACTTC
NA	TRBD1	14	TRBV7-9	TRBJ2-5	CASSRDRGQETQYF	TGTGCCAGCAGCCGGGACAGGGGACAAGAGACCCAGTACTTC
NA	NA	16	TRBV4-1	TRBJ1-3	CASSQVDPGAGNTIYF	TGCGCCAGCAGCCAAGTTGACCCCGGGGCTGGAAACACCATATATTTT
NA	NA	10	TRBV10-1	TRBJ2-7	CASRAPQQYF	TGCGCCAGCAGGGCCCCACAACAGTACTTC
NA	NA	11	TRBV29-1	TRBJ1-2	CSVEDRDGYTF	TGCAGCGTTGAGGACAGAGATGGCTACACCTTC